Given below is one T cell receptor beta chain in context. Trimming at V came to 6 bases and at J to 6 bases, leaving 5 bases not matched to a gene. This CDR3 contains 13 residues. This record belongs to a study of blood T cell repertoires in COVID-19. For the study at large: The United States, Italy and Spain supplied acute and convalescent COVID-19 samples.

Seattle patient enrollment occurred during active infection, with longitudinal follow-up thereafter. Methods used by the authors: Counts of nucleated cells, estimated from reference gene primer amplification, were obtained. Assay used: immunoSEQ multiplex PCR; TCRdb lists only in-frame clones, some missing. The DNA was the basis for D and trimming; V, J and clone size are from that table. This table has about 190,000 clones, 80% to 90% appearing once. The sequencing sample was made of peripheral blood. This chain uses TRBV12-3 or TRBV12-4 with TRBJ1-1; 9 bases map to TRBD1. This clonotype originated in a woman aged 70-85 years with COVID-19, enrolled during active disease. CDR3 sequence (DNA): TGTGCCAGCAGGCAAACAGGGGGCGCTGAAGCTTTCTTT. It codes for CASRQTGGAEAFF.